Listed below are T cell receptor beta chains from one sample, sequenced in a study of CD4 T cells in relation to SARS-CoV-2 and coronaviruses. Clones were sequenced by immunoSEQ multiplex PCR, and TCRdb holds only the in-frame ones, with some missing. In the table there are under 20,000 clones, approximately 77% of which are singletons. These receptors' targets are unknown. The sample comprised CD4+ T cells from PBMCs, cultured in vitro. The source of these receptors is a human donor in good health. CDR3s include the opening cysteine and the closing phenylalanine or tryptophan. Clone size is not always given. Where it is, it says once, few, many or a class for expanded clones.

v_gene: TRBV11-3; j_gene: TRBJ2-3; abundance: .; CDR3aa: CASSLAGTSGSTDTQYF
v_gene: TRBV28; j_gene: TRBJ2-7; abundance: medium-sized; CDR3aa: CASNPGLGYYEQYF
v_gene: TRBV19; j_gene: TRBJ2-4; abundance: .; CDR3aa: CASSPTGTGKNIQYF
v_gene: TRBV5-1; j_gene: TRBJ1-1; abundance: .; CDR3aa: CASSLSFGQLLNTEAFF
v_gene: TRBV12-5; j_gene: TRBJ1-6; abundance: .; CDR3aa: CASHDSSYNSPLHF
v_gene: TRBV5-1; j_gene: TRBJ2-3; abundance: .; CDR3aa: CASSLRGGQRETLGADTQYF
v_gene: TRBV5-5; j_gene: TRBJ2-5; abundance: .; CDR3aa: CASSLGLAKETQYF
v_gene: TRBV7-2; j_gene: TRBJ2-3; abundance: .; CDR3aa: CASSLVVQDTQYF
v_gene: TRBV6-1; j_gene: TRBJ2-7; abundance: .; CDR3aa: CASSEKSGRAYEQYF
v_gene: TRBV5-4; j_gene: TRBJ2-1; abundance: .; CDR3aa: CASSLGRGLEQFF
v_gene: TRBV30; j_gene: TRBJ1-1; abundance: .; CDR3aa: CAWKLRAGKVTEAFF
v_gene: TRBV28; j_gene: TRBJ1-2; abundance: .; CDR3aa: CASSSQGQGPGYTF
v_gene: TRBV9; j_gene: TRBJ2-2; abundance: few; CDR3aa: CAGATQDTGELFF